This T cell receptor beta chain was observed in a study of T cell repertoires in cytomegalovirus infection. Study at large: CMV infection together with matching HLA type was indicated by public TCR beta signatures. Study findings and constraints: Cumulative public TCR beta family frequency identified carriers of CMV plus the relevant HLA.

TCRdb re-called the reads through MiXCR, storing one row per CDR3 protein. Counted here are more than 350,000 distinct CDR3 sequences, approximately 31% occurring once; the ten biggest clones make up roughly an eighth. This CDR3 region has 12 residues. J was trimmed by 10 bases and V by 5 bases; bases with no gene match: 3. The germline gives CDR1 MNHNS, CDR2 SASEGT. About this clonotype: Its antigen remains unidentified.

The TCR was taken from a human donor in good health (CMV status not recorded). Some clones in this sample may be carry-over from other donors' samples. The chain carries TRBV6-1 and TRBJ1-4; 8 bases fit TRBD1. The sample consisted of PBMCs. CDR3 coding DNA: TGTGCCAGCAGTCAACAGGGGGGAAAACTGTTTTTT. This gives the protein CASSQQGGKLFF.